The rows below give T cell receptor beta chains drawn from one sample of a study of blood T cell repertoires in COVID-19. Sequencing was performed with immunoSEQ multiplex PCR; in TCRdb, only in-frame clones are kept and a portion is missing. The table shows roughly 240,000 clones, with roughly 86% occurring only once. The sequencing input was PBMCs or T cells enriched from blood (not recorded which). The receptors were sampled from a woman aged 45 to 65 who had recovered from COVID-19. Both conserved end residues are part of each CDR3. The D gene is left open where the match is weak. Size values are once, few and many counts, or a class for expanded clones, and some rows have none.

j_call	v_call	d_call	clone_size	cdr3_aa	cdr3_nt
TRBJ1-3	TRBV11-2	NA	NA	CASSLDSLRISGNTIYF	TGTGCCAGCAGCTTAGATTCATTGAGGATCTCTGGAAACACCATATATTTT
TRBJ2-4	TRBV28	NA	NA	CASSSRRGKNIQYF	TGTGCCAGCAGTTCAAGGAGGGGCAAAAACATTCAGTACTTC
TRBJ2-2	TRBV2	TRBD1	NA	CASGTANTGELFF	TGTGCCAGCGGGACAGCGAACACCGGGGAGCTGTTTTTT
TRBJ2-3	TRBV7-2	NA	NA	CASSLVSADTQYF	TGTGCCAGCAGCTTAGTATCCGCGGATACGCAGTATTTT
TRBJ1-2	TRBV18	NA	NA	CASSPGGDYGYTF	TGTGCCAGCTCACCCGGCGGGGACTATGGCTACACCTTC
TRBJ1-6	TRBV13	NA	once	CASRHRGSSYNSPLHF	TGTGCCAGCAGGCACCGAGGGAGCTCCTATAATTCACCCCTCCACTTT
TRBJ2-7	TRBV4-1	NA	NA	CASSPEEDFYEQYF	TGCGCCAGCAGCCCCGAGGAGGATTTCTACGAGCAGTACTTC
TRBJ1-5	TRBV28	TRBD1	NA	CASSEQGARNQPQHF	TGTGCCAGCAGTGAACAGGGGGCGCGAAATCAGCCCCAGCATTTT
TRBJ2-7	TRBV6-5	NA	NA	CASASGTFASYEQYF	TGTGCCAGCGCATCCGGGACTTTTGCCTCCTACGAGCAGTACTTC
TRBJ1-4	TRBV4-1	NA	NA	CASSQVGGFNEKLFF	TGCGCCAGCAGCCAAGTCGGCGGGTTTAATGAAAAACTGTTTTTT
TRBJ1-1	TRBV5-1	NA	NA	CASSYNANTEAFF	TGCGCCAGCAGCTACAACGCGAACACTGAAGCTTTCTTT
TRBJ1-1	TRBV14	NA	once	CASSQDGRVGWAFF	TGTGCCAGCAGCCAAGACGGCAGGGTGGGATGGGCTTTCTTT
TRBJ2-3	TRBV29-1	NA	NA	CSVEPGIADTQYF	TGCAGCGTTGAGCCGGGAATCGCAGATACGCAGTATTTT
TRBJ1-6	TRBV30	NA	NA	CAWSAMVGNSPLHF	TGTGCCTGGAGTGCTATGGTCGGTAATTCACCCCTCCACTTT
TRBJ1-3	TRBV19	NA	NA	CASSIGAAGNTIYF	TGTGCCAGTAGTATAGGTGCCGCGGGAAACACCATATATTTT
TRBJ2-3	TRBV4-3	NA	NA	CASSQGRGVADTQYF	TGCGCCAGCAGCCAAGGCAGGGGAGTGGCAGATACGCAGTATTTT
TRBJ1-5	TRBV16	NA	NA	CASSQWWGDNQPQHF	TGTGCCAGCAGCCAATGGTGGGGCGACAATCAGCCCCAGCATTTT
TRBJ2-7	TRBV28	TRBD2	NA	CASSWNSGRGGEQYF	TGTGCCAGCAGTTGGAATAGCGGGAGAGGTGGCGAGCAGTACTTC
TRBJ1-2	TRBV7-8	NA	few	CASSDSTAFGYTF	TGTGCCAGCAGCGATAGTACAGCCTTCGGCTACACCTTC
TRBJ1-5	TRBV6-5	TRBD1	NA	CASSQGQGLQPQHF	TGTGCCAGCAGTCAGGGACAGGGCCTTCAGCCCCAGCATTTT
TRBJ1-1	TRBV18	TRBD1	NA	CASSLGQGNTEAFF	TGTGCCAGCTCGCTTGGACAGGGTAACACTGAAGCTTTCTTT
TRBJ1-5	TRBV7-6	TRBD1	once	CASSLGTDRGLKPQHF	TGTGCCAGCAGCTTAGGGACTGACAGGGGGCTGAAGCCCCAGCATTTT
TRBJ2-3	TRBV27	TRBD2	NA	CASGRAGTDTQYF	TGTGCCAGCGGGAGGGCTGGGACAGATACGCAGTATTTT
TRBJ1-4	TRBV7-2	NA	NA	CASSLLNREWIEKLFF	TGTGCCAGCAGCTTATTGAACAGGGAGTGGATTGAAAAACTGTTTTTT